The clone carrying this TCR beta chain was counted a single time. Per germline, CDR1 MNHNS and CDR2 SASEGT. With 6 bases clipped from V and 4 bases from J, the junction kept 6 bases outside the gene matches. There are 14 residues in the CDR3. Source study methods: Estimation of nucleated cell counts was performed using reference gene primer amplification. This table comes from immunoSEQ multiplex PCR, and its TCRdb copy is limited to in-frame clones, with some not included. Clonal size and the V and J genes are those of that table, whereas D and trimming came from the DNA. Of 80,000 to 130,000 clones detected, roughly 86% appear once; the ten largest clones hold more than 5.5%. The data were taken from a study of blood T cell repertoires in COVID-19. Study-wide context: The United States, Italy and Spain were the sources of the acute and convalescent COVID-19 samples. In each case, the material was cDNA or gDNA derived from T cells, B-cell-depleted T cells, or PBMCs.

This clonotype was obtained from a woman in her sixties or seventies with acute or convalescent COVID-19. Sequenced sample: peripheral blood. The chain uses TRBV6-1 and TRBJ1-2; 9 nucleotides line up with TRBD1. CDR3: CASRPTGGTYGYTF. Here the CDR3 DNA reads TGTGCCAGCAGACCGACAGGGGGTACCTATGGCTACACCTTC.